The 21 T cell receptor beta chains given below trace back to one sample, sequenced in a study of identical twins. MiXCR, applied by TCRdb to the 5' RACE reads, yields one record per CDR3 protein. Of under 1 million distinct CDR3 sequences in the sample, roughly an eighth were seen once. These sequences were also reported in another study, on yellow fever vaccine responses in identical twins.

Sequencing was performed on PBMCs. The receptor set was obtained from a woman aged 18-30 years in good health.

This clonotype was picked up many times. The rearrangement links TRBV25-1 to TRBJ1-2; 7 bases are shared with TRBD1. J lost 7 bases, V lost 4 bases, and 0 bases had no gene match. The CDR3 loop spans 11 amino acids. Germline V CDR1 and CDR2: MGHDK, SYGVNS. The CDR3 DNA is TGTGCCAGCAGTGCAGGGGGTGGCTACACCTTC. Its translation: CASSAGGGYTF.

This clonotype has at least ten counts. The chain employs TRBV3-1 and TRBJ2-1, with 11 bases that match TRBD1. Germline loops: CDR1 LGHDT, CDR2 YNNKEL (reference sequence). This CDR3 region has 15 residues. V lost 2 bases to trimming and J lost 10 bases; unmatched junction nucleotides: 7. The CDR3 nucleotides read TGTGCCAGCAGCCAACAACGGACAGGGGGCAAAGAGCAGTTCTTC. Its protein is CASSQQRTGGKEQFF.

V gene TRBV29-1 combines with J gene TRBJ2-1; TRBD2 matches 13 bases. Trimming took 6 bases from V and 3 from J; bases not matched to a gene: 8. The CDR3 contains 16 residues. CDR1 and CDR2 (germline): SQVTM, ANQGSEA. DNA of the CDR3: TGCAGCGTCATACTCGGGACTAGCGGGAACTACAATGAGCAGTTCTTC. Amino acid sequence: CSVILGTSGNYNEQFF.

This clonotype was seen many times. V gene TRBV12-3 or TRBV12-4 combines with J gene TRBJ2-5, with 8 bases matching TRBD2. Trimming took 6 bases from V and 5 from J; bases not matched to a gene: 11. The CDR3 spans 15 residues. CDR3 sequence reads: CASSLPGRAKETQYF. The CDR3 DNA sequence: TGTGCCAGCAGCTTGCCCGGGAGGGCCAAGGAGACCCAGTACTTC.

The chain joins TRBV7-9 to TRBJ2-1; D gene ambiguous. From germline, CDR1 is SEHNR and CDR2 FQNEAQ (reference sequence). This CDR3 spans 14 amino acids. The V and J ends lost 5 bases and 2 bases respectively, with 10 bases between them. The CDR3 DNA sequence: TGTGCCAGCAGCCACCCGACAACCTACAATGAGCAGTTCTTC. The encoded protein is CASSHPTTYNEQFF.

The chain links TRBV20-1 to TRBJ2-1; 8 positions match TRBD2. This CDR3 is built from 13 residues. The junction had 4 bases not matched to a gene; V was cut back by 0 bases and J by 9 bases. Per the germline V gene, CDR1 is DFQATT and CDR2 is SNEGSKA (reference sequence). The CDR3 DNA follows: TGCAGTGCTAGAGATATAGCGGGAAGTGAGCAGTTCTTC. Translating gives CSARDIAGSEQFF.

A few counts support this clonotype. The chain recombines TRBV10-3 with TRBJ2-3; D is tentatively TRBD1 or TRBD2 (6 bases each). Trimming removed 5 bases at V and 3 bases at J, with 18 bases between. CDR3 length: 16 amino acids. Germline CDR1 reads ENHRY; CDR2 reads SYGVKD. The DNA of the CDR3 is TGTGCCATCAGTTTCGGTTCAGGGGACTTAACAGATACGCAGTATTTT. This encodes CAISFGSGDLTDTQYF.

This chain uses TRBV12-3 or TRBV12-4 with TRBJ2-3; D not resolved. The length of the CDR3 is 15 residues. Trimming removed 6 bases at V and 1 base at J, with 14 bases between. The CDR3 loop reads CASRLHGLGTDTQYF. CDR3 in DNA: TGTGCCAGCAGACTACATGGTTTGGGCACAGATACGCAGTATTTT.

This sequence joins TRBV7-6 and TRBJ1-3; TRBD1 agrees at 9 bases. Trimming cost V 1 base and J 7 bases; bases outside gene matches: 11. Germline V gives CDR1 SGHVS, CDR2 FNYEAQ. This CDR3 comprises 17 residues. CDR3 sequence: CASSLGQPGQGINTIYF. For the CDR3, the DNA is TGTGCCAGCAGCTTAGGCCAACCGGGACAGGGTATTAACACCATATATTTT. The full variable domain, in which reference TRBV7-6 and TRBJ1-3 provide the parts outside the CDR3, is GAGVSQSPRYKVTKRGQDVALRCDPISGHVSLYWYRQALGQGPEFLTYFNYEAQQDKSGLPNDRFSAERPEGSISTLTIQRTEQRDSAMYRCASSLGQPGQGINTIYFGEGSWLTVV.

CDR3 sequence (DNA): TGTGCCAGCAGCCCCGGTCCAAGCTCCTACGAGCAGTACGTC. This translates into CASSPGPSSYEQYV. J is TRBJ2-7 and V is TRBV7-9; D gene uncertain. V dropped 5 bases and J dropped 0 bases, with 11 bases sitting between them. CDR1 SEHNR and CDR2 FQNEAQ come from the germline V gene (reference sequence). This CDR3 has 14 residues.

On this clonotype itself: This may be a read error: a much more frequent sequence differs by one nucleotide. The chain employs TRBV12-3 or TRBV12-4 and TRBJ2-4, with D unresolved. The CDR3 spans 17 residues. Trimming took off 3 bases at V and 8 bases at J, with 23 bases between the two ends. The CDR3 DNA is TGTGCCAGCAGTTTGCCGAGAGACAAACATGGTCAAGACATTCAGTACTTC. Translated: CASSLPRDKHGQDIQYF.

The chain is built from TRBV20-1 and TRBJ2-5, with 7 positions matching TRBD1. The J segment lost 2 bases and the V segment lost 1 base, leaving 1 base of the junction unmatched. Germline lookup yields CDR1 DFQATT and CDR2 SNEGSKA (reference sequence). The CDR3 has 13 residues. The CDR3, as DNA: TGCAGTGCTAGAGGGACAGGTCAAGAGACCCAGTACTTC. This translates into CSARGTGQETQYF.

The CDR3 region is CASSQAHYPGRETQYF. CDR3 bases: TGTGCCAGCAGTCAAGCCCACTACCCGGGGCGAGAGACCCAGTACTTC. J is TRBJ2-5 and V is TRBV12-3 or TRBV12-4, with D perhaps TRBD1 or TRBD2 (5 bases each). This CDR3 has 16 residues. V lost 5 bases to trimming and J lost 4 bases, with 20 bases between them.

This clonotype was found a few times. V and J are TRBV24-1 and TRBJ2-5, with TRBD1 identical over 8 bases. CDR1 is KGHDR, CDR2 SFDVKD, per germline. This CDR3 is 16 amino acids long. The V segment lost 3 bases and the J segment 1 base; nucleotides outside the gene matches: 6. The CDR3, as DNA: TGTGCCACCAGTGATACCCGGGACAGGCTCCAAGAGACCCAGTACTTC. Protein sequence: CATSDTRDRLQETQYF.

This clonotype was counted between two and nine times. The rearrangement links TRBV12-3 or TRBV12-4 to TRBJ2-1; TRBD2 aligns across 7 bases. V dropped 5 bases and J dropped 1; count of bases not matched to a gene: 5. This CDR3 region has 15 residues. The CDR3 region is CASSGLGGSYNEQFF. Here the CDR3 DNA reads TGTGCCAGCAGTGGCTTGGGGGGGTCCTACAATGAGCAGTTCTTC.

CDR3 protein: CASSPRQGLNQPQHF. The CDR3 DNA reads as TGTGCCAGTAGTCCGAGACAGGGCCTGAATCAGCCCCAGCATTTT. The chain recombines TRBV19 with TRBJ1-5; the match to TRBD1 covers 7 bases. The V and J ends lost 5 bases and 4 bases, in that order; junction bases with no gene match: 8. The germline V gene has CDR1 LNHDA and CDR2 SQIVND (reference sequence). There are 15 residues in the CDR3.

The chain couples TRBV27 to TRBJ2-2, with TRBD2 as a possible D gene (6 bases). V was trimmed by 5 bases and J by 0 bases, leaving 13 bases between them. The CDR3 covers 16 residues. In germline, CDR1 is MNHEY, CDR2 SMNVEV (reference sequence). For the CDR3, the DNA is TGTGCCAGCAGTCCCACGGGCGGGACGAACACCGGGGAGCTGTTTTTT. Its protein is CASSPTGGTNTGELFF.

This clonotype has at least ten counts. DNA for the CDR3: TGTGCCAGCAGCTTTGGGGTCTATAATGAAAAACTGTTTTTT. Its protein is CASSFGVYNEKLFF. V is TRBV7-9 and J is TRBJ1-4, with D uncertain. The V gene's germline CDR1 is SEHNR and CDR2 FQNEAQ (reference sequence). Deletions cut 3 bases from V and 4 bases from J, with 9 bases between. CDR3 length: 14 amino acids.

J is TRBJ2-1 and V is TRBV20-1; 11 nucleotides line up with TRBD1. The CDR3 has 15 residues. Germline V gene lookup returns CDR1 DFQATT and CDR2 SNEGSKA (reference sequence). V shed 3 bases and J 9 bases; nucleotides not matched to a gene: 10. The CDR3 spells CSASRGTGGGGEQFF. The DNA of the CDR3 is TGCAGTGCTAGTAGAGGGACAGGGGGAGGTGGTGAGCAGTTCTTC.

This clonotype was counted ten times or more. J is TRBJ2-3 and V is TRBV3-1; no clear D. This CDR3 contains 12 residues. V lost 1 base to trimming and J lost 4 bases, with 3 bases between them. Germline-derived CDR1 and CDR2 are LGHDT and YNNKEL (reference sequence). The CDR3, as DNA: TGTGCCAGCAGCCAAGTGCCAGATACGCAGTATTTT. This translates into CASSQVPDTQYF.

This chain links TRBV29-1 with TRBJ1-3; D is perhaps TRBD1 (6 bases). In germline, CDR1 is SQVTM, CDR2 ANQGSEA. The CDR3 runs 13 residues. V dropped 7 bases and J dropped 0 bases, with 10 bases sitting between them. The CDR3: CSAYRASGNTIYF. The CDR3 bases are TGCAGCGCTTACAGGGCCTCTGGAAACACCATATATTTT. Supplemented by reference TRBV29-1 and TRBJ1-3, the full variable domain reads SAVISQKPSRDICQRGTSLTIQCQVDSQVTMMFWYRQQPGQSLTLIATANQGSEATYESGFVIDKFPISRPNLTFSTLTVSNMSPEDSSIYLCSAYRASGNTIYFGEGSWLTVV.